The clone carrying this TCR beta chain was recorded a few times. This record belongs to a study of cytomegalovirus exposure and HLA in healthy donors. It was with 60 Vbeta and 13 Jbeta primers that the PCR ran. Produced via immunoSEQ multiplex PCR; TCRdb's table is partial and in-frame only. The table lists about 110,000 clones, under 85% of them singletons. The germline V gene has CDR1 SGDLS and CDR2 YYNGEE. V lost 4 bases to trimming and J lost 2 bases; unmatched junction nucleotides: 3. This CDR3 region has 14 residues. The chain employs TRBV9 and TRBJ1-3; 7 nucleotides align to TRBD1. Sample: PBMCs. The clonotype originates from a middle-aged man in good health and CMV-seronegative. CDR3 sequence reads: CASSPGTAGNTIYF. DNA of the CDR3: TGTGCCAGCAGCCCTGGGACAGCTGGAAACACCATATATTTT.